These 23 T cell receptor beta chains were sequenced from one sample in a study of post-analysis software for immune sequencing data (dated by TCRdb to the mid-2010s). Summary of the overall study and its limitations: Roughly 5 TRBV segments, including TRBV5-6, TRBV5-1 and TRBV20-1, were significantly more frequent in patients than controls.

The receptor library was made with PCR. Sequencing took place on an Illumina HiSeq 2500. To reduce PCR and sequencing biases, unique molecular identifiers were built into the TCR beta cDNA libraries. Through fastp at Q25 and MiXCR, TCRdb rebuilt clones from the public reads, retaining in-frame beta chains. CDR3 protein duplicates are merged, each entry listing the most common genes and DNA. This sample has roughly 600,000 distinct CDR3 sequences in its table, and about 40% of those were observed once. The top ten clones comprise about 1.5% of the sample. The antigens for these receptors are not known. Specimen: blood. These receptors were collected from a girl between 10 and 17 years old with multiple sclerosis.

The rearrangement links TRBV4-2 to TRBJ2-3; 12 nucleotides align to TRBD2. The CDR3 is made up of 17 amino acids. Germline V gives CDR1 LGHNA, CDR2 YNFKEQ. Losses at the gene ends were 4 bases for V and 5 bases for J; bases not matched to a gene: 10. The CDR3 sequence: CASSRLPSGRDLDTQYF. The CDR3 nucleotides are TGTGCCAGCAGCCGTCTGCCTAGCGGGAGGGATCTAGATACGCAGTATTTT.

J is TRBJ1-2 and V is TRBV7-2; 8 positions match TRBD1. CDR3 length: 17 amino acids. The V gene's germline CDR1 is SGHTA and CDR2 FQGNSA. V was pared by 3 bases and J by 2 bases, with 11 bases of the junction left unmatched. The CDR3, as DNA: TGTGCCAGCAGCTTGGGTCAGTGGGGGACAGGCAACTATGGCTACACCTTC. Encoded protein: CASSLGQWGTGNYGYTF.

The chain carries TRBV18 and TRBJ1-2; perhaps TRBD1 as D (5 bases). The germline V gene encodes CDR1 KGHSH and CDR2 LQKENI. The CDR3 runs 15 residues. Trimming left V 2 bases short and J 2 bases short, with 12 bases between. The CDR3 is CASSPDSGKNYGYTF. CDR3 sequence (DNA): TGTGCCAGCTCACCAGATTCAGGGAAGAACTATGGCTACACCTTC.

This clonotype was counted only a few times. This chain uses TRBV3-1 with TRBJ2-3; tentatively, D is TRBD2 (6 bases). The V end was cut by 4 bases, the J end by 2 bases, with 13 bases between. This CDR3 region has 15 residues. Looked up from germline, CDR1 is LGHDT and CDR2 is YNNKEL (reference sequence). CDR3 DNA: TGTGCCAGCAGCCTTCTAGCGTCCTTCACAGATACGCAGTATTTT. Amino acid sequence: CASSLLASFTDTQYF.

In this sample, this clonotype turned up once. The gene calls are TRBV13 and TRBJ1-2; no definite D call. Per germline, CDR1 PRHDT and CDR2 FYEKMQ (reference sequence). The CDR3 has 14 amino acids. Trimming removed 4 bases from V and 2 bases from J, with 11 bases in between. The CDR3 bases are TGTGCCAGCAGCTCCCCGGGAGCCAACTATGGCTACACCTTC. It translates to CASSSPGANYGYTF.

The genes are TRBV5-1 and TRBJ2-6; D is undetermined. The CDR3 runs 16 residues. The V and J ends lost 2 bases and 4 bases respectively, with 13 bases between them. Germline-derived CDR1 and CDR2 are SGHRS and YFSETQ. DNA for the CDR3: TGCGCCAGCAGCTTATCTCCGCCCCCCGGGGCCAACGTCCTGACTTTC. Amino acids: CASSLSPPPGANVLTF. Based on the CDR3 plus reference TRBV5-1 and TRBJ2-6, the full variable domain is KAGVTQTPRYLIKTRGQQVTLSCSPISGHRSVSWYQQTPGQGLQFLFEYFSETQRNKGNFPGRFSGRQFSNSRSEMNVSTLELGDSALYLCASSLSPPPGANVLTFGAGSRLTVL.

This clonotype was counted between two and nine times. The rearrangement joins TRBV6-5 to TRBJ2-3; D possibly matches TRBD1 or TRBD2 (5 bases each). V lost 2 bases and J 6 bases, leaving 18 bases between the germline ends. CDR3 length equals 16 residues. From germline, CDR1 is MNHEY and CDR2 SVGAGI. The CDR3 protein is CASSYGTVLKGDTQYF. The CDR3 DNA reads TGTGCCAGCAGTTACGGGACCGTCCTGAAGGGTGATACGCAGTATTTT.

This clonotype was counted only a few times. This sequence joins TRBV20-1 and TRBJ2-7, with TRBD2 matching over 14 bases. Germline lookup yields CDR1 DFQATT and CDR2 SNEGSKA (reference sequence). Unmatched junction bases numbered 3, after V lost 3 bases and J lost 5 bases. This CDR3 has 14 amino acids. The CDR3 reads CSARGGLAGDEQYF. DNA for the CDR3: TGCAGTGCTAGGGGGGGACTAGCGGGGGACGAGCAGTACTTC.

The genes are TRBV18 and TRBJ2-3; D uncertain. Trimming left V 2 bases short and J 4 bases short, with 4 bases between. Germline CDR1 and CDR2: KGHSH and LQKENI. This CDR3 has 12 amino acids. CDR3 amino acids: CASSPDSDTQYF. CDR3 DNA: TGTGCCAGCTCACCAGATTCAGATACGCAGTATTTT.

The V and J genes are TRBV20-1 and TRBJ2-1, with a possible D match to TRBD1 (5 bases). CDR1 is DFQATT and CDR2 is SNEGSKA in the germline V gene (reference sequence). Trimming shortened V by 0 bases and J by 5 bases, and 8 bases separated the two germline ends. The CDR3 has 13 residues. DNA of the CDR3: TGCAGTGCTAGAGATTCAGGGAACAATGAGCAGTTCTTC. The encoded protein is CSARDSGNNEQFF.

This chain connects TRBV4-1 to TRBJ2-3, with 7 bases matching TRBD1. Germline-derived CDR1 and CDR2 are MGHRA and YSYEKL. The CDR3 contains 16 residues. V was pared by 0 bases and J by 0 bases, with 3 bases of the junction left unmatched. The CDR3 region is CASSQDETGSTDTQYF. The CDR3 DNA follows: TGCGCCAGCAGCCAAGATGAGACAGGGAGCACAGATACGCAGTATTTT.

CDR3 in amino acids: CASSDAVGANVLTF. DNA of the CDR3: TGCGCCAGCAGCGACGCTGTAGGGGCCAACGTCCTGACTTTC. V and J are TRBV5-1 and TRBJ2-6; no clear D gene. Per the germline V gene, CDR1 is SGHRS and CDR2 is YFSETQ. This CDR3 has 14 amino acids. V was cut by 4 bases and J by 4 bases, with 9 bases left in between.

This sequence joins TRBV12-3 or TRBV12-4 and TRBJ2-7, with TRBD2 identical over 8 bases. V was pared by 6 bases and J by 5 bases, with 6 bases of the junction left unmatched. The CDR3 runs 13 residues. The CDR3 spells CASRIAGSDEQYF. The CDR3 DNA sequence: TGTGCCAGCAGAATAGCGGGATCAGACGAGCAGTACTTC.

As concerns this clonotype: At one end the junction does not follow the germline gene, possibly because of a read error. The genes are TRBV5-1 and TRBJ2-3, with D perhaps being TRBD1 or TRBD2 (5 bases each). Germline V CDR1 and CDR2: SGHRS, YFSETQ. The CDR3 is 15 amino acids. The CDR3 is CANSLQVGVTDTQYF. CDR3 coding DNA: TGCGCCAACAGCCTACAGGTGGGGGTCACAGATACGCAGTATTTT.

This clonotype was picked up a small number of times. V usage is TRBV5-5 and J usage is TRBJ2-2, with D possibly TRBD1 on 5 matching bases. The CDR3 sequence is 17 residues long. Per germline, CDR1 SGHKS and CDR2 YYEKEE (reference sequence). The ends were cut back, 5 bases at V and 8 bases at J, with 25 bases in the middle. The CDR3 nucleotides read TGTGCCAGCAGGAATATCGGACATCTTCAGTTGGAGGGGGAGCTGTTTTTT. Encoded protein: CASRNIGHLQLEGELFF.

The V and J genes are TRBV9 and TRBJ1-6; the D is unclear. V gave up 0 bases and J gave up 12 bases, with 7 bases separating them. This CDR3 region has 12 residues. Germline V gene sequence: CDR1 SGDLS, CDR2 YYNGEE. This CDR3 is CASSVGGKPLHF. CDR3 coding DNA: TGTGCCAGCAGCGTAGGGGGAAAACCCCTCCACTTT.

The chain is built from TRBV12-5 and TRBJ2-5; D tentatively fits TRBD1 or TRBD2 (5 bases each). The germline CDR1 and CDR2 sequences are LGHNT and FRNRAP. The germline V and J ends were trimmed by 7 bases and 5 bases, with 14 bases remaining between them. The CDR3 consists of 13 residues. This CDR3 reads CASAVGTAETQYF. The DNA for the CDR3 is TGTGCTAGTGCAGTCGGGACGGCGGAGACCCAGTACTTC.

This clonotype was observed a few times. This chain uses TRBV20-1 with TRBJ1-1, with 8 bases fitting TRBD1. The CDR3 runs 13 residues. Germline assignment: CDR1 DFQATT and CDR2 SNEGSKA (reference sequence). Germline trimming cut 7 bases from V and 0 bases from J; bases unmatched to any gene: 4. The CDR3 sequence: CSVVQGVNTEAFF. The DNA of the CDR3 is TGCAGTGTCGTACAGGGGGTGAACACTGAAGCTTTCTTT.

V is TRBV4-2 and J is TRBJ2-4; TRBD1 matches 8 bases. The V segment lost 3 bases and the J segment 13 bases; nucleotides outside the gene matches: 11. The CDR3 totals 14 residues. Germline CDR1 reads LGHNA; CDR2 reads YNFKEQ. The CDR3 reads CASSQSTGAREQYF. CDR3 DNA sequence: TGTGCCAGCAGCCAGTCGACAGGGGCACGGGAGCAGTACTTC.

This clonotype was seen only a few times. The J gene is TRBJ2-1, the V gene TRBV3-1; 10 bases line up with TRBD2. The V gene's germline CDR1 is LGHDT and CDR2 YNNKEL (reference sequence). The CDR3 contains 18 residues. V shed 0 bases, J shed 2 bases, and the junction held 7 bases outside the gene matches. This CDR3 reads CASSQEWASGGPYNEQFF. As DNA, the CDR3 is TGTGCCAGCAGCCAAGAATGGGCTAGCGGGGGCCCCTACAATGAGCAGTTCTTC.

Written as DNA, the CDR3 is TGTGCCAGCAGTTCGACTAGCGGGAGGAAAAACATTCAGTACTTC. Protein product: CASSSTSGRKNIQYF. The genes are TRBV7-9 and TRBJ2-4; 13 positions match TRBD2. Trimming cost V 6 bases and J 4 bases; bases outside gene matches: 3. Germline lookup yields CDR1 SEHNR and CDR2 FQNEAQ (reference sequence). The CDR3 is 15 residues long.

The chain uses TRBV29-1 and TRBJ2-4; the match to TRBD1 covers 10 bases. Judging by the DNA end, TRBJ2-5 fits better; the J call may be wrong. This CDR3 spans 13 amino acids. Germline CDR1 reads SQVTM; CDR2 reads ANQGSEA. In DNA form, the CDR3 reads TGCAGCGTTACGGACAGGGGGGAAGAGACCCAGTACTTC. Translation gives CSVTDRGEETQYF.

On this clonotype itself: The DNA is omitted, as the CDR3 cannot be located on it reliably, and the CDR3 follows TCRdb's listing. The gene calls are TRBV29-1 and TRBJ2-7; the DNA was not used to check the table's D call, TRBD2. The CDR3 is 11 amino acids long, termini counted. The germline V gene has CDR1 SQVTM and CDR2 ANQGSEA. The CDR3 spells CSVGSGAKLYF.